This T cell receptor (beta chain) was recorded in a study of T cell responses to AZD1222 COVID-19 vaccine. Overall study context: Some second doses came at about 4 weeks and others at about 12 weeks; these were pooled. Study findings and constraints: In a largely white British group with more females than males, clonal diversity was possibly underestimated. Reports say nearly half of spike-specific TCRs go after unmutated variant regions. Spike-specific TCR breadth rose after two AZD1222 doses, and depth rose as well.

The table came from immunoSEQ multiplex PCR; TCRdb's copy has only in-frame clones and leaves some out. The table shows 110,000 to 150,000 clones, with under 95% occurring only once. In regard to this clone: Antigen unknown.

The CDR3 is 18 amino acids. CDR1 is SGHVS, CDR2 FNYEAQ, per germline. V lost 5 bases to trimming and J lost 6 bases, with 25 bases between them. This receptor was identified in an adult in good health. Source: peripheral blood, taken on day 0 of AZD1222 vaccination. The chain has TRBV7-6 and TRBJ2-2; tentatively, D is TRBD1 (5 bases). CDR3 coding DNA: TGTGCCAGCAGCCCCTACTTAAGGACACAACTGATTTCCGGGGAGCTGTTTTTT. Residues: CASSPYLRTQLISGELFF.